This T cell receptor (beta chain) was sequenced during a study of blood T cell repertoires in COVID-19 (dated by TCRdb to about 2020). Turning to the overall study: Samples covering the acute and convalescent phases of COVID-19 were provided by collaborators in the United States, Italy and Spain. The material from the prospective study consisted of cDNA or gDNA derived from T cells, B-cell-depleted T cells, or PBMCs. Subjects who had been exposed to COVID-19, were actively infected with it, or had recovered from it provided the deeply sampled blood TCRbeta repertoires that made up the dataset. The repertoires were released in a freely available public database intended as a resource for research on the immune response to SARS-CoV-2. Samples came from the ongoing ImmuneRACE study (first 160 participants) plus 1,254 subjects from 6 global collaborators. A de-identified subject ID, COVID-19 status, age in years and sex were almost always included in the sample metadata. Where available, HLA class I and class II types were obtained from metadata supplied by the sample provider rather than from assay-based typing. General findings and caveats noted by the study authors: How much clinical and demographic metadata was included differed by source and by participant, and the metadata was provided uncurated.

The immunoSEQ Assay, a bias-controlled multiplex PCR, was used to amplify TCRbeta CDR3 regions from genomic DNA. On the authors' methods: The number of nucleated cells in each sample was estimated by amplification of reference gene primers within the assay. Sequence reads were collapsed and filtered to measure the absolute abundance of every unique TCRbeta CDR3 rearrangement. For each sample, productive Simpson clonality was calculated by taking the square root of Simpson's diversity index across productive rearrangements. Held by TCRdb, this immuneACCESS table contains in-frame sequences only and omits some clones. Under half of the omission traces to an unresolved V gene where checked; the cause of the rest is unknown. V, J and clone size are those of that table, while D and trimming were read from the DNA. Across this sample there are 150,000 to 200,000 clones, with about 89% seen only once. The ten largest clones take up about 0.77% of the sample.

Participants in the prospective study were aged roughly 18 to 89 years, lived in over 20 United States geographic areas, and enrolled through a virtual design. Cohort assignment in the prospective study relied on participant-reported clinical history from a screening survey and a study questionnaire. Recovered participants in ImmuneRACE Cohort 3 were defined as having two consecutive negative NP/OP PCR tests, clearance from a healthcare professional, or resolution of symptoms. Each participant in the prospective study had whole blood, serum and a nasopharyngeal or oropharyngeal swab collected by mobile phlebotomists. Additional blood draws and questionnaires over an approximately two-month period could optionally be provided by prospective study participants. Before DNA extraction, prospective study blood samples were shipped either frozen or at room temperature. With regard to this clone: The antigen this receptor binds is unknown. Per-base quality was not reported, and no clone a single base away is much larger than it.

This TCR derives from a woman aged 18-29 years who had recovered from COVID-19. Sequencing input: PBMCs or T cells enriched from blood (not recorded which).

The DNA reads as follows: TGCGCCAGCAGCTCGACCGGGGGACTAGCTCTTCATGAGCAGTTCTTC. Its coded protein is CASSSTGGLALHEQFF. This sequence uses TRBV5-1 and TRBJ2-1, with 9 middle bases fitting TRBD2. CDR1 and CDR2 were assigned from the germline V gene as SGHRS and YFSETQ. V and J are trimmed by 3 bases and 8 bases, and the gene matches miss 12 bases of the junction. The CDR3 runs 16 amino acids, cysteine and phenylalanine included. Only the CDR3 region is kept as DNA, spanning 48 bases read in frame from base 1. Full variable domain (CDR3 extended with the reference TRBV5-1 and TRBJ2-1 proteins): KAGVTQTPRYLIKTRGQQVTLSCSPISGHRSVSWYQQTPGQGLQFLFEYFSETQRNKGNFPGRFSGRQFSNSRSEMNVSTLELGDSALYLCASSSTGGLALHEQFFGPGTRLTVL.